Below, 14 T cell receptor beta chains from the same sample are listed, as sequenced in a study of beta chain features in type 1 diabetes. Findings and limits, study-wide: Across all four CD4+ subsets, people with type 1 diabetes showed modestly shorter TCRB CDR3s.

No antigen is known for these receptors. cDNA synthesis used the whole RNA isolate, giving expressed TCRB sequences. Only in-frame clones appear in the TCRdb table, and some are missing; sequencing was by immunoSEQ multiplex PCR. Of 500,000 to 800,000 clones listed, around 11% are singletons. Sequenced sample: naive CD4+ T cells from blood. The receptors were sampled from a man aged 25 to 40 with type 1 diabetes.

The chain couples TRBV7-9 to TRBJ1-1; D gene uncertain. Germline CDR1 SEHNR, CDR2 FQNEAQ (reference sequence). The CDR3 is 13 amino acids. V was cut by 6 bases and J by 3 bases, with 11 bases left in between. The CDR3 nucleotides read TGTGCCAGCAGTCTCGGGGAGTACACTGAAGCTTTCTTT. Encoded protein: CASSLGEYTEAFF.

The CDR3 bases are TGTGCCAGCAGTCTCAGGGCTAGCGGGGGGTACGAGCAGTACTTC. Amino acids: CASSLRASGGYEQYF. The chain uses TRBV28 and TRBJ2-7; 11 positions match TRBD2. Trimming cost V 5 bases and J 4 bases; bases outside gene matches: 7. The CDR3 is 15 residues long. From germline, CDR1 is MDHEN and CDR2 SYDVKM.

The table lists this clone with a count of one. The CDR3 region has the DNA TGTGCCAGCAGCCCCCGGCAGGGAGAGACCCAGTACTTC. Its protein product is CASSPRQGETQYF. The genes are TRBV7-3 and TRBJ2-5; tentative D call: TRBD1 (5 bases). Germline CDR1 SGHTA, CDR2 FQGTGA. The CDR3 is 13 amino acids. V lost 5 bases, J lost 4 bases, and 11 bases lay in between.

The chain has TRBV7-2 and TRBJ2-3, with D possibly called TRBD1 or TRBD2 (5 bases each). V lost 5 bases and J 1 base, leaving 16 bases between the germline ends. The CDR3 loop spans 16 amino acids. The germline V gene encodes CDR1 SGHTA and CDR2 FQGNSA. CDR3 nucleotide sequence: TGTGCCAGCAGCCGACTTGCCCAGGGACGCACAGATACGCAGTATTTT. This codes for CASSRLAQGRTDTQYF. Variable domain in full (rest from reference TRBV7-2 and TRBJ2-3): GAGVSQSPSNKVTEKGKDVELRCDPISGHTALYWYRQSLGQGLEFLIYFQGNSAPDKSGLPSDRFSAERTGGSVSTLTIQRTQQEDSAVYLCASSRLAQGRTDTQYFGPGTRLTVL.

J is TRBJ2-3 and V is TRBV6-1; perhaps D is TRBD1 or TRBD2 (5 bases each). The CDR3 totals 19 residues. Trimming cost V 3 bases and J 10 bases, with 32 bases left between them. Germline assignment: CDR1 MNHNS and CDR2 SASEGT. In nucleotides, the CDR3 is TGTGCCAGCAGTGACGCCCAGGGACGCCTTTTCATTTCGAGGGTTCCGCAGTATTTT. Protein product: CASSDAQGRLFISRVPQYF.

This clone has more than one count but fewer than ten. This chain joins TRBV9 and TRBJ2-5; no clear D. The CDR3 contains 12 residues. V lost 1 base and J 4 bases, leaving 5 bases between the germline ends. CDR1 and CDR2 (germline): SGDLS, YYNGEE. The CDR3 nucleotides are TGTGCCAGCAGCGTAATCGGAGAGACCCAGTACTTC. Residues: CASSVIGETQYF.

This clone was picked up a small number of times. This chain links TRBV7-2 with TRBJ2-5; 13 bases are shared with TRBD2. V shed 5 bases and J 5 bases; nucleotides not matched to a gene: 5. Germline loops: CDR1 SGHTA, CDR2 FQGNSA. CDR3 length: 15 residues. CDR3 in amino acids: CASSPRLAGGETQYF. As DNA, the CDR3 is TGTGCCAGCAGCCCCCGACTAGCGGGGGGTGAGACCCAGTACTTC.

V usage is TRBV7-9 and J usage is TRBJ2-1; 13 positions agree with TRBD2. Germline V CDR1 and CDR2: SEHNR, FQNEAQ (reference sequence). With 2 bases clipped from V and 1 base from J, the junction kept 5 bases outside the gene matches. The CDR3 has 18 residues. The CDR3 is CASSLPGLAGISYNEQFF. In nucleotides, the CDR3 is TGTGCCAGCAGCTTACCGGGACTAGCGGGGATTTCCTACAATGAGCAGTTCTTC.

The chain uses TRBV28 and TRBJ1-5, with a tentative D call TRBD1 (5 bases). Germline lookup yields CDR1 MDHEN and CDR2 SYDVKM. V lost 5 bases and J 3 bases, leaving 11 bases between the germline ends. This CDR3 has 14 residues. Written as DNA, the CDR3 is TGTGCCAGCAGTCCGACAGTGATCAATCAGCCCCAGCATTTT. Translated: CASSPTVINQPQHF.

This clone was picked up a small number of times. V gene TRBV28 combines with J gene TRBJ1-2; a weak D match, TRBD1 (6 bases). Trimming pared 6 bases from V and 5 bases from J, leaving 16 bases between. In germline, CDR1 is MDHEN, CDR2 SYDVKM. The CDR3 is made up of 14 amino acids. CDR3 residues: CASRPHRELYGYTF. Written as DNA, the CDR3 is TGTGCCAGCAGACCCCACAGGGAGTTGTATGGCTACACCTTC.

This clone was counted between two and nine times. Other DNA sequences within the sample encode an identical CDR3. The CDR3 coding sequence is TGTGCCAGCAGTGGGACACCCTCCTACGAGCAGTACTTC. Its protein is CASSGTPSYEQYF. The V gene is TRBV6-5, the J gene TRBJ2-7, with D perhaps matching TRBD1 (6 bases). Trimming cost V 5 bases and J 0 bases, with 8 bases left between them. The CDR3 length is 13 residues. Looked up from germline, CDR1 is MNHEY and CDR2 is SVGAGI.

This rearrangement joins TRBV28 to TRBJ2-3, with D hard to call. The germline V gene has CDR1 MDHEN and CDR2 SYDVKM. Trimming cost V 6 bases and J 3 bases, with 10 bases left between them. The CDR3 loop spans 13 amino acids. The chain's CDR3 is CASRPPATDTQYF. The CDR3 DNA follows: TGTGCCAGCAGGCCACCAGCAACAGATACGCAGTATTTT.

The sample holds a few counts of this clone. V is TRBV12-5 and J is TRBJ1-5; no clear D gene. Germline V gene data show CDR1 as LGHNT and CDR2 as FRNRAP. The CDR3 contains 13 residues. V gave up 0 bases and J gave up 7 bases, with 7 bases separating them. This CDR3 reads CASGLVQDQPQHF. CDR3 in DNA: TGTGCTAGTGGTTTGGTACAAGACCAGCCCCAGCATTTT.

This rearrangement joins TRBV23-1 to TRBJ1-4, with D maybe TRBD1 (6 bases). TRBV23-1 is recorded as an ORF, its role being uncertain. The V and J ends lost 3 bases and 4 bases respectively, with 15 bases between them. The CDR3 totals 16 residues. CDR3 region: CASSQYKQGNNEKLFF. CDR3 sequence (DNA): TGCGCCAGCAGTCAGTATAAACAGGGAAATAATGAAAAACTGTTTTTT.